The T cell receptor beta chain under discussion was sequenced for a study of blood T cell repertoires in COVID-19 (dated by TCRdb to about 2020). In terms of the full investigation: Samples covering the acute and convalescent phases of COVID-19 were provided by collaborators in the United States, Italy and Spain. The prospective study material was composed of cDNA or gDNA derived from T cells, B-cell-depleted T cells, or PBMCs. The dataset comprised deeply sampled blood TCRbeta repertoires from subjects exposed to, actively infected with, or recovered from COVID-19. A freely available public database, intended as a resource for researchers studying the immune response to SARS-CoV-2, is where the repertoires were released. The samples were drawn from the first 160 participants of the ongoing ImmuneRACE study and from 1,254 subjects provided by 6 global collaborators. The sample metadata nearly always contained a de-identified subject ID, COVID-19 status, age in years and sex. Where HLA class I and class II types were available, the types were taken from metadata supplied by the sample provider, not from assay-based typing.

A note on this clone: Its antigen is currently not known. No base qualities exist here, and no much larger clone lies one base off it.

The immunoSEQ Assay, a bias-controlled multiplex PCR, was used to amplify TCRbeta CDR3 regions from genomic DNA. The authors' pipeline ran thus. The number of nucleated cells in each sample was estimated from the amplification of reference gene primers within the assay. To quantify the absolute abundance of each unique TCRbeta CDR3 rearrangement, sequence reads were collapsed and filtered. For each sample, productive Simpson clonality was calculated as the square root of Simpson's diversity index across productive rearrangements. TCRdb took over this immuneACCESS table, retaining in-frame rearrangements with V and J assigned. Such tables are incomplete; in checked studies, under half of the missing clones stem from an unresolved V gene, and the remainder is unexplained. That table is the source of V, J and clone size, and D and trimming were worked out from the DNA. This sample holds some 170,000 clones; around four fifths were observed only once. The ten top clones hold roughly 9.2% of the sample.

What the work shows at the level of the full study, not this receptor alone: How much clinical and demographic metadata was included differed by source and by participant, and the metadata was provided uncurated.

Collaborating institutions collected whole blood in K2EDTA tubes following their own protocols. For TCRbeta analysis, collaborators shipped samples in one of three forms: frozen whole blood, isolated PBMCs, or DNA extracted from either of those sample types. V gives up 5 bases and J gives up 4 bases, and the segment between their germline ends measures 9 bases. Including the terminal cysteine and phenylalanine, the CDR3 comprises 13 residues. Only CDR3 DNA is held: 39 bases, read in frame from base 1. Based on the germline V gene, the CDR1 and CDR2 sequences are SGHAT and FQNNGV. In this chain, TRBV11-2 is recombined with TRBJ1-3, with TRBD1 perhaps the D gene, on 5 matching bases. The source material was peripheral blood. This clonotype was obtained from a woman over 75 with active or convalescent COVID-19. The CDR3 is CASSAPGGNTIYF. The DNA sequence is as follows: TGTGCCAGCAGCGCCCCAGGGGGAAACACCATATATTTT.